Listed below are T cell receptor beta chains from one sample, sequenced in a study of molecular identifiers for immune sequencing clone quantification. TCRdb ran MiXCR on the PCR reads and lists one entry per CDR3 protein. The table has hundreds of thousands of distinct CDR3 sequences, approximately 24% seen once. The sequenced sample consisted of naive CD8+ T cells from blood, with Jurkat cell RNA spiked in. The receptor source for this set is a human donor in good health. Some libraries in this study had Jurkat cell RNA spiked in. CDR3s leave out the opening cysteine and the closing phenylalanine or tryptophan. Only some rows state a clone size, as once, few, many or a class for expanded clones.

.	TRBJ2-7	TRBV5-1	ASSPGSSVAYEQY
.	TRBJ1-3	TRBV4-3	ASGGQPGAIFSGNTIY
many	TRBJ2-7	TRBV28	ASSFWSSYEQY
many	TRBJ2-4	TRBV5-6	ASSGDREAKNIQY
few	TRBJ2-7	TRBV7-9	ASGTGRDFYEQY
.	TRBJ1-6	TRBV12-3/TRBV12-4	ASSPATGLNSPLH
many	TRBJ1-1	TRBV10-3	AIMGTGSTEAF
.	TRBJ2-1	TRBV3-1	ASSRPGAGDNEQF
many	TRBJ2-7	TRBV5-5	ASSFLPASVAGGDYAYEQY
.	TRBJ2-7	TRBV30	AWSATLGAEQC
few	TRBJ2-3	TRBV11-2	ASTGNWTSGGYTQY
.	TRBJ2-7	TRBV12-3/TRBV12-4	ASSTSGTDVSYEQY
.	TRBJ1-6	TRBV7-6	ASSSTGLPLH
many	TRBJ2-5	TRBV12-3/TRBV12-4	ASSPTGPGETQY
.	TRBJ1-2	TRBV7-9	ASSSHYGYT
.	TRBJ2-7	TRBV5-5	ASSFFAGGYEQY
many	TRBJ2-3	TRBV9	ASSPRGGVTDTQY
few	TRBJ1-5	TRBV2	ASSEPFGGTQPQH
few	TRBJ2-2	TRBV11-2	ASTARWGADTGELF
many	TRBJ1-1	TRBV7-9	ASSLYFLGQPDTEAF
.	TRBJ2-2	TRBV6-5	ASSYPISVSSTGELF
few	TRBJ1-4	TRBV30	AWSVDSSNEKLF
.	TRBJ2-7	TRBV4-1	ASSQGLRGGGYEQY
many	TRBJ1-5	TRBV5-6	ASSAGGPQH
.	TRBJ2-7	TRBV29-1	SVVVTDRHSYEQY
.	TRBJ2-2	TRBV11-3	ASGQGTTGELF